The 15 T cell receptor beta chains in this list originate from one sample, sequenced in a study of response to subunit inactivated influenza vaccine. TCRdb independently ran MiXCR on the RT-PCR reads; one entry per CDR3 protein. The profile shows some 500,000 distinct CDR3 sequences, approximately 13% of them singletons. Sequences were derived from PBMCs from blood, sampled about 40 days after vaccination. All receptors derive from a man aged 50 to 59 who received an inactivated influenza vaccine.

The chain combines TRBV18 with TRBJ2-7; either TRBD1 or TRBD2 may supply D (5 bases each). CDR3 length: 14 amino acids. The V end lost 4 bases, the J end lost 0 bases, and 10 bases lay between the germline ends. Germline-derived CDR1 and CDR2 are KGHSH and LQKENI. CDR3 DNA: TGTGCCAGCTCACGATCGGGGACCTCCTACGAGCAGTACTTC. Protein sequence: CASSRSGTSYEQYF.

V is TRBV20-1 and J is TRBJ2-6; no definite D call. This CDR3 contains 16 residues. The V end lost 2 bases, the J end lost 0 bases, and 11 bases lay between the germline ends. From germline, CDR1 is DFQATT and CDR2 SNEGSKA (reference sequence). The CDR3 loop is CSARSNFYSGANVLTF. DNA of the CDR3: TGCAGTGCTAGATCTAACTTTTACTCTGGGGCCAACGTCCTGACTTTC.

This clonotype was detected ten times or more. This sequence joins TRBV5-1 and TRBJ2-7; 8 nucleotides align to TRBD1. The ends lost 0 bases at V and 5 bases at J; junction bases unmatched: 4. The CDR3 loop spans 14 amino acids. Germline CDR1 and CDR2: SGHRS and YFSETQ. The CDR3 bases are TGCGCCAGCAGCTTGGAGCAGGGGGCCAACGAGCAGTACTTC. As protein: CASSLEQGANEQYF.

This clonotype was seen a few times. The chain has TRBV28 and TRBJ2-7, with 7 bases matching TRBD1. The trim removed 4 bases at V and 7 bases at J, leaving 4 bases unmatched. The germline gives CDR1 MDHEN, CDR2 SYDVKM. The CDR3 is 12 amino acids. CDR3 loop: CASSSDRIEQYF. CDR3 bases: TGTGCCAGCAGTTCGGACAGGATTGAGCAGTACTTC.

This clonotype was detected many times. This rearrangement joins TRBV29-1 to TRBJ1-2; unclear D gene. CDR3 length equals 11 residues. Trimming took off 3 bases at V and 2 bases at J, with 4 bases between the two ends. CDR1 and CDR2 from the germline V gene are SQVTM and ANQGSEA. This chain's CDR3 is CSVDGNYGYTF. Here the CDR3 DNA reads TGCAGCGTTGACGGGAACTATGGCTACACCTTC.

As regards this clonotype: A read error may be the cause here, since a much bigger clone is one base away. V is TRBV4-3 and J is TRBJ2-2; a weak D match, TRBD2 (6 bases). The germline gives CDR1 LGHNA, CDR2 YSLEER. This CDR3 is built from 14 residues. The CDR3 loop is CASSQEEPGGDLFF. CDR3 DNA: TGCGCCAGCAGCCAAGAAGAACCGGGCGGGGACCTGTTTTTT.

The chain carries TRBV18 and TRBJ1-1, with unresolved D. Trimming removed 1 base from V and 1 base from J, with 10 bases in between. CDR1 is KGHSH and CDR2 is LQKENI in the germline V gene. This CDR3 region has 15 residues. The chain's CDR3 is CASSPRWERNTEAFF. DNA of the CDR3: TGTGCCAGCTCACCACGCTGGGAACGGAACACTGAAGCTTTCTTT.

This clonotype was recorded at least ten times. The V and J genes are TRBV7-8 and TRBJ2-7, with no clear D. Trimming took off 5 bases at V and 0 bases at J, with 14 bases between the two ends. Germline loops: CDR1 SGHVS, CDR2 FQNEAQ. CDR3 length: 15 amino acids. The CDR3 DNA is TGTGCCAGCAGCAACTCACCGACGGACTCCTACGAGCAGTACTTC. It translates to CASSNSPTDSYEQYF.

This clonotype was observed at least ten times. J is TRBJ1-5 and V is TRBV20-1; no clear D. Germline V gene data show CDR1 as DFQATT and CDR2 as SNEGSKA (reference sequence). The CDR3 is made up of 14 amino acids. Trimming shortened V by 3 bases and J by 5 bases, and 14 bases separated the two germline ends. The CDR3 DNA reads TGCAGTGCTAGCCCATACCACGGGGATCAGCCCCAGCATTTT. It translates to CSASPYHGDQPQHF.

The chain uses TRBV12-3 or TRBV12-4 and TRBJ2-7; tentatively, D is TRBD1 or TRBD2 (6 bases each). CDR3 length: 13 residues. Trimming took off 8 bases at V and 3 bases at J, with 14 bases between the two ends. CDR3 DNA: TGTGCCAGCCAAGGGGGGAGGCGCTACGAGCAGTACTTC. It specifies CASQGGRRYEQYF.

At least ten counts were recorded for this clonotype. The CDR3 loop is CASSLESSGANVLTF. The CDR3 DNA reads as TGCGCCAGCAGCTTGGAGTCCTCTGGGGCCAACGTCCTGACTTTC. This chain uses TRBV5-1 with TRBJ2-6; no definite D call. This CDR3 is 15 amino acids long. Trimming stripped 0 bases from V and 0 bases from J, with 4 bases between. Germline V gene data show CDR1 as SGHRS and CDR2 as YFSETQ.

This sequence joins TRBV21-1 and TRBJ2-1; the DNA was not used to check the table's D call, TRBD2. TRBV21-1 is classified as a pseudogene. There are 15 residues in the CDR3. In DNA form, the CDR3 reads TGTGCCAGCAGCAAAGCCTACGGGATCCACAATGAGCAGTTCTTC. As protein: CASSKAYGIHNEQFF.

The chain is built from TRBV11-3 and TRBJ2-1, with D tentatively TRBD2 (7 bases). CDR1 is SGHNT, CDR2 YENEEA, per germline. The CDR3 is made up of 15 amino acids. Trimming removed 6 bases from V and 3 bases from J, with 15 bases in between. The CDR3 protein is CASSVGGGFYNEQFF. In DNA form, the CDR3 reads TGTGCCAGCAGTGTAGGGGGGGGGTTCTACAATGAGCAGTTCTTC.

The CDR3 nucleotides are TGCGCCAGCAGCGACGGACAGGGGGCATATACTGAAGCTTTCTTT. Translation: CASSDGQGAYTEAFF. J is TRBJ1-1 and V is TRBV5-1; 11 bases are shared with TRBD1. This CDR3 region has 15 residues. Germline V gene sequence: CDR1 SGHRS, CDR2 YFSETQ. With 4 bases clipped from V and 5 bases from J, the junction kept 7 bases outside the gene matches.

This clonotype was recorded a few times. The rearrangement joins TRBV7-6 to TRBJ2-2, with D unclear. CDR1 SGHVS and CDR2 FNYEAQ come from the germline V gene. V was trimmed by 1 base and J by 4 bases, leaving 7 bases between them. The CDR3 consists of 14 residues. In DNA form, the CDR3 reads TGTGCCAGCAGCTTAGGGACGGGCACCGGGGAGCTGTTTTTT. Translation: CASSLGTGTGELFF.